The present TCR beta chain was sequenced within a study of glioma-infiltrating T cells. Study-level information: Glioblastomas were WHO grade IV, sampled at first diagnosis; low-grade were grade II.

Study observations and caveats: CDR3 overlap between tissue and blood was very small. Patients with low tissue-blood divergence carried a signature set of shared blood CDR3 motifs.

The CDR3 length is 14 residues. Germline CDR1 MGHRA, CDR2 YSYEKL. V lost 3 bases to trimming and J lost 4 bases; unmatched junction nucleotides: 2. The iRepertoire nested amplicon-rescue multiplex PCR amplified TCR alpha and beta CDR3s from RNA. Tissue mRNA or PBMC total RNA, about 90-450 ng, went into one-step reverse transcription and amplification. Using its own MiXCR run on the multiplex PCR reads, TCRdb lists one record per CDR3 protein. Among more than 350,000 distinct CDR3 sequences listed, more than 35% were seen once. As for this clonotype: The antigen is unknown.

The sequence was collected from a human donor with low-grade glioma or glioblastoma, undergoing nonglioma brain surgery, or in good health (not recorded which). The chain employs TRBV4-1 and TRBJ1-1, with TRBD1 identical over 10 bases. The sample taken for sequencing was glioma tissue, nonneoplastic brain tissue, or PBMCs (not recorded which). The CDR3 loop reads CASSQGQGPTEAFF. In DNA, the CDR3 is TGCGCCAGCAGCCAGGGACAGGGGCCCACTGAAGCTTTCTTT.